This TCR beta chain was retrieved from a study of blood T cell repertoires in COVID-19. Study information: From the United States, Italy and Spain came samples of acute and convalescent COVID-19.

V gave up 4 bases and J gave up 5 bases, with 6 bases separating them. The germline V gene encodes CDR1 SGHAT and CDR2 FQNNGV. CDR3 length: 13 amino acids. Methods used by the authors: By means of reference gene primer amplification, nucleated cell counts were estimated. The repertoire was sequenced with immunoSEQ multiplex PCR; TCRdb's copy has only in-frame clones and lacks some. That table supplies the V and J calls and clone size; D and trimming were determined from the DNA. This repertoire shows tens of thousands of clones, 88% found once; its top ten account for roughly 5.5%. The chain carries TRBV11-2 and TRBJ1-6; maybe TRBD1 (6 bases). The origin of this receptor is a human donor in a cohort sampled during active COVID-19. The sequenced sample was peripheral blood. The DNA for the CDR3 is TGTGCCAGCAGCTGGACAGATAATTCACCCCTCCACTTT. Translation: CASSWTDNSPLHF.